One and the same sample provided the 5 T cell receptor beta chains below, sequenced in a study of T cells in localized non-small cell lung cancer. Libraries were prepared by immunoSEQ multiplex PCR; TCRdb keeps only in-frame clonotypes and omits some of them. The sample yields tens of thousands of clones, over 75% seen once. The input for sequencing was peripheral blood, taken before any cancer treatment. These receptors were collected from a female donor at least 60 years old with stage I lung adenocarcinoma.

This clone was seen once. This rearrangement joins TRBV12-5 to TRBJ1-2; TRBD1 is a possible D gene (6 bases). This CDR3 spans 14 amino acids. Germline values: CDR1 LGHNT, CDR2 FRNRAP. Trimming removed 2 bases at V and 6 bases at J, with 13 bases between. CDR3 in amino acids: CASGLTGPVNGYTF. The CDR3, as DNA: TGTGCTAGTGGTTTGACAGGGCCGGTTAATGGCTACACCTTC.

The chain employs TRBV6-1 and TRBJ2-3; TRBD1 is a possible D gene (6 bases). Germline CDR1 reads MNHNS; CDR2 reads SASEGT. V lost 0 bases and J 0 bases, leaving 10 bases between the germline ends. This CDR3 has 16 residues. This CDR3 reads CASSEAGHRSTDTQYF. The CDR3 nucleotides read TGTGCCAGCAGTGAAGCGGGACATCGGAGCACAGATACGCAGTATTTT.

The chain employs TRBV5-6 and TRBJ1-1, with TRBD1 as a possible D gene (5 bases). Trimming pared 5 bases from V and 1 base from J, leaving 12 bases between. The CDR3 is 14 amino acids. In germline, CDR1 is SGHDT, CDR2 YYEEEE. CDR3 region: CASRGGRSNTEAFF. The CDR3 nucleotides are TGTGCCAGCAGGGGGGGACGGTCGAACACTGAAGCTTTCTTT.

V gene TRBV5-1 combines with J gene TRBJ1-3; no clear D. The length of the CDR3 is 15 residues. The germline V and J ends were trimmed by 0 bases and 0 bases, with 7 bases remaining between them. Germline loops: CDR1 SGHRS, CDR2 YFSETQ. CDR3 bases: TGCGCCAGCAGCTTGGACGGAAACTCTGGAAACACCATATATTTT. Its protein product is CASSLDGNSGNTIYF.

This chain joins TRBV2 and TRBJ2-6; D call uncertain. Trimming took 7 bases from V and 10 from J, leaving 17 bases between them. The CDR3 totals 14 residues. Germline V gene data show CDR1 as SNHLY and CDR2 as FYNNEI. Here the CDR3 reads CASKIQRHENVLTF. The CDR3 bases are TGTGCCAGCAAAATACAGAGGCACGAAAACGTCCTGACTTTC.